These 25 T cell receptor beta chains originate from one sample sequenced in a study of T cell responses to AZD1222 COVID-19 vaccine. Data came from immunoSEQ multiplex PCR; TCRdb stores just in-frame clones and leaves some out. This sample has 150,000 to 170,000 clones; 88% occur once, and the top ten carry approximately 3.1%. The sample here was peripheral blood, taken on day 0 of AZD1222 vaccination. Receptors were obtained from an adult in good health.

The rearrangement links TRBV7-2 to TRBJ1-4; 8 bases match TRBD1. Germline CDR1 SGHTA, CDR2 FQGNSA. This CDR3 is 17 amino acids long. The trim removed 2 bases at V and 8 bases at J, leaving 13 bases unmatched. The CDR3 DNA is TGTGCCAGCAGCTTAAAAGTTACGTCAGGGGGCAACGAAAAACTGTTTTTT. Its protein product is CASSLKVTSGGNEKLFF.

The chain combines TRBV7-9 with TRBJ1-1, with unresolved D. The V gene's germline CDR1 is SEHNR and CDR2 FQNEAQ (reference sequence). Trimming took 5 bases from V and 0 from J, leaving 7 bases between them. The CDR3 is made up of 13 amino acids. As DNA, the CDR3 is TGTGCCAGCAGCGAAGGTCTGAACACTGAAGCTTTCTTT. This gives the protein CASSEGLNTEAFF.

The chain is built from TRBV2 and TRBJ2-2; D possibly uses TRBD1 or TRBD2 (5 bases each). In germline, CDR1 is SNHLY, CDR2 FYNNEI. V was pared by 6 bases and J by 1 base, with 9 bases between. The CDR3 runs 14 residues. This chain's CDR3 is CASRGDGNTGELFF. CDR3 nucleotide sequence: TGTGCCAGCAGAGGGGACGGGAACACCGGGGAGCTGTTTTTT. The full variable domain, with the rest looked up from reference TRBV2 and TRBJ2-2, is EPEVTQTPSHQVTQMGQEVILRCVPISNHLYFYWYRQILGQKVEFLVSFYNNEISEKSEIFDDQFSVERPDGSNFTLKIRSTKLEDSAMYFCASRGDGNTGELFFGEGSRLTVL.

The CDR3 DNA reads as TGTGCCAGCAGCCAACGGTCGGGGACCTACGAGCAGTACTTC. This encodes CASSQRSGTYEQYF. The chain couples TRBV14 to TRBJ2-7; a weak D match, TRBD2 (5 bases). Germline assignment: CDR1 SGHDN and CDR2 FVKESK. Trimming cost V 2 bases and J 2 bases, with 10 bases left between them. The CDR3 extends over 14 amino acids. The variable domain in full, with the rest retrieved from reference TRBV14 and TRBJ2-7, is EAGVTQFPSHSVIEKGQTVTLRCDPISGHDNLYWYRRVMGKEIKFLLHFVKESKQDESGMPNNRFLAERTGGTYSTLKVQPAELEDSGVYFCASSQRSGTYEQYFGPGTRLTVT.

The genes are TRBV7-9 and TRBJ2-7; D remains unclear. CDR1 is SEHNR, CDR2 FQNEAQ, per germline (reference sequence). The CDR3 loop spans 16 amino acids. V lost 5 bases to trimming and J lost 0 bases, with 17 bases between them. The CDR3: CASSIPERASSYEQYF. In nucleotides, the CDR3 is TGTGCCAGCAGCATACCGGAGAGAGCGAGCTCCTACGAGCAGTACTTC. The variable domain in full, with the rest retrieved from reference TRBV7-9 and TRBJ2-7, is DTGVSQNPRHKITKRGQNVTFRCDPISEHNRLYWYRQTLGQGPEFLTYFQNEAQLEKSRLLSDRFSAERPKGSFSTLEIQRTEQGDSAMYLCASSIPERASSYEQYFGPGTRLTVT.

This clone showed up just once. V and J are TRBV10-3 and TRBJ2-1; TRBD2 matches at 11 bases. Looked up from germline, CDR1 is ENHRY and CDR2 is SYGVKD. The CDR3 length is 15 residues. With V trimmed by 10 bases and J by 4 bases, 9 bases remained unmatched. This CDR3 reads CATSLASGGYNEQFF. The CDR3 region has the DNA TGTGCCACTAGTCTAGCTAGCGGGGGGTACAATGAGCAGTTCTTC.

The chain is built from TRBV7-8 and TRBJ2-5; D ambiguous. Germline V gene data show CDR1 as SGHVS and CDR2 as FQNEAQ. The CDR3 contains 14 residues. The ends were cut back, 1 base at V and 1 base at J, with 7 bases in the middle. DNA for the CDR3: TGTGCCAGCAGCTTAGTAGGGATCCAAGAGACCCAGTACTTC. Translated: CASSLVGIQETQYF. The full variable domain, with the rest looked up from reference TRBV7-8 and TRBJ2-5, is GAGVSQSPRYKVAKRGQDVALRCDPISGHVSLFWYQQALGQGPEFLTYFQNEAQLDKSGLPSDRFFAERPEGSVSTLKIQRTQQEDSAVYLCASSLVGIQETQYFGPGTRLLVL.

In DNA, the CDR3 is TGTGCCAGCAGCCAAGGTGGGGGGGGCTTTACTGAAGCTTTCTTT. This gives the protein CASSQGGGGFTEAFF. This chain uses TRBV3-1 (or the pseudogene TRBV3-2) with TRBJ1-1; D is perhaps TRBD1 (6 bases). Germline V gene sequence: CDR1 LGHDT, CDR2 YNNKEL (reference sequence). Between the trimmed V and J ends, which lost 1 base and 5 bases, there was a span of 14 bases. This CDR3 has 15 amino acids.

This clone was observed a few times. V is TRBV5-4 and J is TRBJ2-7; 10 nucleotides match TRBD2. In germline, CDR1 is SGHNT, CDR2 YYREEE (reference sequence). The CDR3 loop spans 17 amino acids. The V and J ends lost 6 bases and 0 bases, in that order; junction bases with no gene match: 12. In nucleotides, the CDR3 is TGTGCCAGCAAGAAGCAAACGCTAGCGGGGGTCTCCTACGAGCAGTACTTC. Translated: CASKKQTLAGVSYEQYF.

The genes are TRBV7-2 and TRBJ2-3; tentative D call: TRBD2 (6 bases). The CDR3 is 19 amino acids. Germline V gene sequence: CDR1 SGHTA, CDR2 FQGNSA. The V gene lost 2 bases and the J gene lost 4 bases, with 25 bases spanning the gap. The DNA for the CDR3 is TGTGCCAGCAGCTTAAGGTGGGCGGGGCCGAACTCGGGCGCAGATACGCAGTATTTT. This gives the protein CASSLRWAGPNSGADTQYF.

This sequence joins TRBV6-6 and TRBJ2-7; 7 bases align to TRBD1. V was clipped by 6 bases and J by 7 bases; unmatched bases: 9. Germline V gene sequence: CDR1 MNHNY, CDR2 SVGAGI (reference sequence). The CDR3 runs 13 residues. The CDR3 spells CASSHNYRGEQYF. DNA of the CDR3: TGTGCCAGCAGCCATAATTACAGGGGAGAGCAGTACTTC.

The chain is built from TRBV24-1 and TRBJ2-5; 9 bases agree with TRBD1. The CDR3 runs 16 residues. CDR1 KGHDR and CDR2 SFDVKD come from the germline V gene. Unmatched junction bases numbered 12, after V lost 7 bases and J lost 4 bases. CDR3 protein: CATSVGGQGLGETQYF. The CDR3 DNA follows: TGTGCCACCAGCGTAGGGGGACAGGGTTTAGGAGAGACCCAGTACTTC.

The CDR3 DNA sequence: TGTGCCAGCAGCTTAGATCTGGGAACGAATTCACCCCTCCACTTT. As protein: CASSLDLGTNSPLHF. This chain links TRBV7-2 with TRBJ1-6, with D hard to call. V was cut by 1 base and J by 7 bases, with 11 bases left in between. There are 15 residues in the CDR3. Germline CDR1 is SGHTA and CDR2 is FQGNSA.

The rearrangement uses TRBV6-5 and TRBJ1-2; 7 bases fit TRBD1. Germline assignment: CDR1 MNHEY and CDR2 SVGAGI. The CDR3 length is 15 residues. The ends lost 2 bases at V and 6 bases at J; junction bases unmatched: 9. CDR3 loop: CASSYSGGGRNGYTF. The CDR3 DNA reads TGTGCCAGCAGTTACAGCGGAGGGGGCCGTAATGGCTACACCTTC.

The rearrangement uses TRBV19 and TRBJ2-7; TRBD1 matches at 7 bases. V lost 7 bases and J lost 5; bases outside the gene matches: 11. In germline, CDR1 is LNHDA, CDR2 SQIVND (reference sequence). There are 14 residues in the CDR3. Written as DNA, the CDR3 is TGTGCCAGTACGCAGACAGGGTTAAGCGACGAGCAGTACTTC. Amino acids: CASTQTGLSDEQYF.

CDR3: CASSLYRAEGSPLHF. In DNA, the CDR3 is TGTGCCAGCAGCTTATACAGGGCCGAAGGTTCACCCCTCCACTTT. The V gene is TRBV6-5, the J gene TRBJ1-6; TRBD1 is a possible D gene (6 bases). Germline V gene data show CDR1 as MNHEY and CDR2 as SVGAGI. Between the trimmed V and J ends, which lost 6 bases and 9 bases, there was a span of 18 bases. This CDR3 comprises 15 residues.

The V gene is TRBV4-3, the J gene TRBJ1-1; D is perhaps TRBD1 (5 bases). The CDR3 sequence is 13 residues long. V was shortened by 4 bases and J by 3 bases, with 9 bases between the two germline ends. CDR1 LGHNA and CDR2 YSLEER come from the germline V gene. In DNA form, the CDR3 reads TGCGCCAGCAGCCCTCGACAGTACACTGAAGCTTTCTTT. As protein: CASSPRQYTEAFF.

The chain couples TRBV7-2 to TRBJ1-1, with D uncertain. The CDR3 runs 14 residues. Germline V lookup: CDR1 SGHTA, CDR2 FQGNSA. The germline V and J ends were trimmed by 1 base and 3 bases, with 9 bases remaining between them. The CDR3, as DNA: TGTGCCAGCAGCTTAGTTTCGGAGTACACTGAAGCTTTCTTT. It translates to CASSLVSEYTEAFF.

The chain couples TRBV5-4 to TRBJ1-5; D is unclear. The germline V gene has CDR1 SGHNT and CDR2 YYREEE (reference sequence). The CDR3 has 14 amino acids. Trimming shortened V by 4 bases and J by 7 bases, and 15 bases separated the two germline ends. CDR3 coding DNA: TGTGCCAGCAGCCAAGGGCCCGCAAGCCAGCCCCAGCATTTT. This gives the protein CASSQGPASQPQHF.

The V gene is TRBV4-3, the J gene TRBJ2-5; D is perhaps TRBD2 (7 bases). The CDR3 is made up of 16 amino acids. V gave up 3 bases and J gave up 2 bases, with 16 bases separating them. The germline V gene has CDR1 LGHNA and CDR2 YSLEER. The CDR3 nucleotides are TGCGCCAGCAGCCATCTTGGGGGGAGGGGGCAAGAGACCCAGTACTTC. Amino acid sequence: CASSHLGGRGQETQYF.

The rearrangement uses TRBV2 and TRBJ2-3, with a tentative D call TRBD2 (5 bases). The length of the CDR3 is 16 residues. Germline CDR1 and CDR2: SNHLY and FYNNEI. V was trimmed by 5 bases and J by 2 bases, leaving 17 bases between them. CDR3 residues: CASSPLGGSSTDTQYF. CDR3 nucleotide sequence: TGTGCCAGCAGTCCCCTCGGCGGGTCTTCCACAGATACGCAGTATTTT.

This CDR3 reads CASSSQGGSGGAYEQYF. The CDR3 DNA sequence: TGCGCCAGCAGCTCCCAGGGGGGTAGCGGGGGAGCATACGAGCAGTACTTC. The chain is built from TRBV5-1 and TRBJ2-7; TRBD2 agrees at 9 bases. The V and J ends lost 3 bases and 4 bases, in that order; junction bases with no gene match: 14. The CDR3 extends over 17 amino acids. CDR1 and CDR2 from the germline V gene are SGHRS and YFSETQ.

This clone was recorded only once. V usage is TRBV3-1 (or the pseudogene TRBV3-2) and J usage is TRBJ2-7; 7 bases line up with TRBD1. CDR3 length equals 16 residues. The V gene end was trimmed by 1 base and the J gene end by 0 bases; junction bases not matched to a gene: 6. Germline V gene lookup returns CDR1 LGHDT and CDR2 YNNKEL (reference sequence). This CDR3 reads CASSQGGTVFSYEQYF. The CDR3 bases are TGTGCCAGCAGCCAAGGGGGGACAGTGTTCTCCTACGAGCAGTACTTC.

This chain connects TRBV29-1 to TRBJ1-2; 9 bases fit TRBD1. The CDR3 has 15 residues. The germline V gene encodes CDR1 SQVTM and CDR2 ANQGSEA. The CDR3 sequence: CRRPTDRTGANGYTF. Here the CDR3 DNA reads TGCAGAAGACCCACCGACAGGACAGGGGCAAATGGCTACACCTTC.

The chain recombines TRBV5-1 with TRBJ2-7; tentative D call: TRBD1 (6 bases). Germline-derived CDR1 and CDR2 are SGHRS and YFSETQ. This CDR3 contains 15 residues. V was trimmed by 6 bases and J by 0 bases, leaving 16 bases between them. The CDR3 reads CASTRDGQSSYEQYF. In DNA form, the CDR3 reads TGCGCCAGCACCCGGGACGGACAGAGCTCCTACGAGCAGTACTTC.